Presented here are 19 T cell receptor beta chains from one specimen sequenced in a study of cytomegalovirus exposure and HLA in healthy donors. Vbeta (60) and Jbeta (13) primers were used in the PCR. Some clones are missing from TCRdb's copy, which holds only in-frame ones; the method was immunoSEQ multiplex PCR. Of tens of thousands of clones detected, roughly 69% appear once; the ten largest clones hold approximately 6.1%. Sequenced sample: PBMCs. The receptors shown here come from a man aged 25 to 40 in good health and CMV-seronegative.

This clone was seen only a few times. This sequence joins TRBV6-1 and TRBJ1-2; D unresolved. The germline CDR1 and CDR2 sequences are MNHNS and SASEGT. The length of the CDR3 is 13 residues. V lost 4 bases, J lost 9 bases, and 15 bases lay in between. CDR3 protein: CASSVGQRLSYTF. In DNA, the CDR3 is TGTGCCAGCAGTGTGGGTCAGAGGCTAAGCTACACCTTC.

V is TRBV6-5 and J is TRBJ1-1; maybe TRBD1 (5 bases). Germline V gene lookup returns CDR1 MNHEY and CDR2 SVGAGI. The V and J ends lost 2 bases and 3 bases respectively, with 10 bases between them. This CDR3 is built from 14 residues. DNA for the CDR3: TGTGCCAGCAGTTACGCGGGGGAGGACACTGAAGCTTTCTTT. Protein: CASSYAGEDTEAFF.

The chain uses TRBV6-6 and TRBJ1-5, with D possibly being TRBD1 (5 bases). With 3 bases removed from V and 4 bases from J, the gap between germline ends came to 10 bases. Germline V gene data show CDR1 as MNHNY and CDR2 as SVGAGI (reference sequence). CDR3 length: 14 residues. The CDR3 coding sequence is TGTGCCAGCAGTTATGGGGGGGGAAATCAGCCCCAGCATTTT. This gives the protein CASSYGGGNQPQHF.

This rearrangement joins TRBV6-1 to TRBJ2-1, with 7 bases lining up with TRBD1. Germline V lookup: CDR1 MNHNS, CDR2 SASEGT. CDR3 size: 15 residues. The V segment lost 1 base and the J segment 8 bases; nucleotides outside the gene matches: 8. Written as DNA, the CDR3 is TGTGCCAGCAGTGAAGGAGGGACAGTGGCACATGAGCAGTTCTTC. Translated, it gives CASSEGGTVAHEQFF.

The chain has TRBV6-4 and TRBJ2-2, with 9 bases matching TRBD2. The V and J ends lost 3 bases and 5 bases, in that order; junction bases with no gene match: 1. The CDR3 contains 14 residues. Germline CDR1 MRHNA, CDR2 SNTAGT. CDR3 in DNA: TGTGCCAGCAGTGAACTAGCGGGTACCGGGGAGCTGTTTTTT. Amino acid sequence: CASSELAGTGELFF.

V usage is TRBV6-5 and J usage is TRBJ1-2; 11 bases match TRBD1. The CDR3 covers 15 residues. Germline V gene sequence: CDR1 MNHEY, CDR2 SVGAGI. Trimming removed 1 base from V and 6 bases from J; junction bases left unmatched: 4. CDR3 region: CASSYYGQGADGYTF. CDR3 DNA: TGTGCCAGCAGTTACTACGGACAGGGGGCGGATGGCTACACCTTC.

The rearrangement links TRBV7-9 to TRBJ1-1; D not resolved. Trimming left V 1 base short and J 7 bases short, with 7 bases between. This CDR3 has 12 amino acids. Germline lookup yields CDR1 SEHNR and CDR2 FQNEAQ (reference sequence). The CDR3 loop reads CASSLELVEAFF. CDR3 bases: TGTGCCAGCAGCTTAGAGTTAGTTGAAGCTTTCTTT.

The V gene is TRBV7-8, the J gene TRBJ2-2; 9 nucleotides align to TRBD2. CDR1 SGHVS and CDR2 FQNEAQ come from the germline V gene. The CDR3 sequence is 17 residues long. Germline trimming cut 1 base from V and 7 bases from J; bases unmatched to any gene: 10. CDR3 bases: TGTGCCAGCAGCTTAGAGGTCATTAGCGGGAGAGTCGGGGAGCTGTTTTTT. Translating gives CASSLEVISGRVGELFF.

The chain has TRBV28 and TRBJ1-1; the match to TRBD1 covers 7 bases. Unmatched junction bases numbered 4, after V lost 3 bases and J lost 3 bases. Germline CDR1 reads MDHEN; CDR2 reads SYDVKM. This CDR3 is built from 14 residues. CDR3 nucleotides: TGTGCCAGCAGTTTCAGGGGGAGATACACTGAAGCTTTCTTT. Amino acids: CASSFRGRYTEAFF.

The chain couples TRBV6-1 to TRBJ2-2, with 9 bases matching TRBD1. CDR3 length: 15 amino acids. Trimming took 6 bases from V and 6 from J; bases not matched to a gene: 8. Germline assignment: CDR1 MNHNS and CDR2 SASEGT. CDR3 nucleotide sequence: TGTGCCAGCAGCACCCCCGACAGGGGGGCCGGGGAGCTGTTTTTT. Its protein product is CASSTPDRGAGELFF.

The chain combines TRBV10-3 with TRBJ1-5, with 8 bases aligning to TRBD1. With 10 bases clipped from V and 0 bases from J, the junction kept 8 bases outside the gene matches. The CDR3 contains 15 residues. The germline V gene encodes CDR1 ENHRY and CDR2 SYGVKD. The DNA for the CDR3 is TGTGCCACCGGGACAGGCGCCTATAGCAATCAGCCCCAGCATTTT. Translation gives CATGTGAYSNQPQHF.

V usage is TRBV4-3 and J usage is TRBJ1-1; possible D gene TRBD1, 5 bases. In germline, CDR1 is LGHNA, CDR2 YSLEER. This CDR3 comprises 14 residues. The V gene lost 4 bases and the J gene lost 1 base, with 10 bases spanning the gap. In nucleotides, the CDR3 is TGCGCCAGCAGCCCTGTAAGGGGGAACACTGAAGCTTTCTTT. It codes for CASSPVRGNTEAFF.

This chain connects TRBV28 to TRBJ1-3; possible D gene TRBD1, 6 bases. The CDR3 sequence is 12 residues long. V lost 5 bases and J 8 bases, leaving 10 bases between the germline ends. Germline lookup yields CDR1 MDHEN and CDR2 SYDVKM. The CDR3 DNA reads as TGTGCCAGCAGTCTCAGGGGATACACCATATATTTT. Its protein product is CASSLRGYTIYF.

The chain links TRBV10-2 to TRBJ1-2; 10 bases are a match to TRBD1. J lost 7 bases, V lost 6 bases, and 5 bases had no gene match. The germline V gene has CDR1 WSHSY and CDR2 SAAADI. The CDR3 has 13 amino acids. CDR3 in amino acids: CASSPDRGLGYTF. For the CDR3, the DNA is TGCGCCAGCAGCCCTGACAGGGGGCTTGGCTACACCTTC.

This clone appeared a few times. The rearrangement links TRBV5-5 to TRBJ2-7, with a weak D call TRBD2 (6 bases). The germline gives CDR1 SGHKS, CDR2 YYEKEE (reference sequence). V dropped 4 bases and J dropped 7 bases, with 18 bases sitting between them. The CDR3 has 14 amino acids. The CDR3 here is CASSPGLTRGEQYF. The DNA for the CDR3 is TGTGCCAGCAGCCCCGGACTCACCCGGGGGGAGCAGTACTTC.

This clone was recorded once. This chain's CDR3 is CSVDVSSGPPYRREQYF. The CDR3 DNA sequence: TGCAGCGTTGACGTGTCTAGCGGGCCACCGTATCGACGGGAGCAGTACTTC. This chain uses TRBV29-1 with TRBJ2-7, with TRBD2 identical over 8 bases. Trimming at V came to 3 bases and at J to 7 bases, leaving 20 bases not matched to a gene. The CDR3 runs 17 residues. Germline V gene data show CDR1 as SQVTM and CDR2 as ANQGSEA.

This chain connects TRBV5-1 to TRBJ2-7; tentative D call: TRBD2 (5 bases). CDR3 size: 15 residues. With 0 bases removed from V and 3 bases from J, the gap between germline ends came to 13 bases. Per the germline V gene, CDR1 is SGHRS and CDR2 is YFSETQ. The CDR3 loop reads CASSLVGSLGYEQYF. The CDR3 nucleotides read TGCGCCAGCAGCTTGGTGGGGAGTCTGGGCTACGAGCAGTACTTC.

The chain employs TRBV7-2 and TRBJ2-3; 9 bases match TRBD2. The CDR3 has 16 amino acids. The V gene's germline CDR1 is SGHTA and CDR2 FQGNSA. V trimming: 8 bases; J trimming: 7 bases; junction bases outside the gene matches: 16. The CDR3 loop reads CASLRGGARGLNTQYF. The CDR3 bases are TGTGCCAGCTTACGCGGGGGGGCCCGCGGGTTAAATACGCAGTATTTT.

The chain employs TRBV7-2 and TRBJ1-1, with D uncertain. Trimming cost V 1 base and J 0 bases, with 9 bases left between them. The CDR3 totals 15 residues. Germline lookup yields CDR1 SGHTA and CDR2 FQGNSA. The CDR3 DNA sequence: TGTGCCAGCAGCTTAGACGAGCGTATGAACACTGAAGCTTTCTTT. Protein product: CASSLDERMNTEAFF.